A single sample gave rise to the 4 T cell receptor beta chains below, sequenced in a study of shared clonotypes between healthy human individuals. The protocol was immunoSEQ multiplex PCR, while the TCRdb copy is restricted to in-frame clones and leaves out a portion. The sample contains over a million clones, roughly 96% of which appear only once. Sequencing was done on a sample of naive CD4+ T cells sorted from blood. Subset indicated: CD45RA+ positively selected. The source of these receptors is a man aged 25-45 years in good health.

CDR3 sequence reads: CSVEARRDRDTGELFF. The CDR3, as DNA: TGCAGCGTTGAGGCGAGGAGAGACAGGGACACCGGGGAGCTGTTTTTT. The gene calls are TRBV29-1 and TRBJ2-2, with 7 nucleotides matching TRBD1. The junction had 10 bases not matched to a gene; V was cut back by 3 bases and J by 3 bases. This CDR3 is built from 16 residues. Germline assignment: CDR1 SQVTM and CDR2 ANQGSEA.

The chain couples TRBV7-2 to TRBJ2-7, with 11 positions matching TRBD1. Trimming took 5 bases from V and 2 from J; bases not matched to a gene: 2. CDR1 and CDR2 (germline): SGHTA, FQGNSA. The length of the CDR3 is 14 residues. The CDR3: CASSPDRGPYEQYF. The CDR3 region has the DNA TGTGCCAGCAGCCCGGACAGGGGGCCCTACGAGCAGTACTTC.

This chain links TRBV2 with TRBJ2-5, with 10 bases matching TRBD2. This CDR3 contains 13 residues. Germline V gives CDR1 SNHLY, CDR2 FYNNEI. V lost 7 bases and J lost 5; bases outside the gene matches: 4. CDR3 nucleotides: TGTGCCAGCAAGGCTAGCGGGAGCGAGACCCAGTACTTC. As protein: CASKASGSETQYF.

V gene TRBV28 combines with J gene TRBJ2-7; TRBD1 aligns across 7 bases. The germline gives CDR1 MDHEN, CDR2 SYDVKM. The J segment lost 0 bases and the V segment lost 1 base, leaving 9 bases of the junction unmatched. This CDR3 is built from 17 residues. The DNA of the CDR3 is TGTGCCAGCAGTTTATCTCCGGACAGGTTTCTCTCCTACGAGCAGTACTTC. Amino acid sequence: CASSLSPDRFLSYEQYF.